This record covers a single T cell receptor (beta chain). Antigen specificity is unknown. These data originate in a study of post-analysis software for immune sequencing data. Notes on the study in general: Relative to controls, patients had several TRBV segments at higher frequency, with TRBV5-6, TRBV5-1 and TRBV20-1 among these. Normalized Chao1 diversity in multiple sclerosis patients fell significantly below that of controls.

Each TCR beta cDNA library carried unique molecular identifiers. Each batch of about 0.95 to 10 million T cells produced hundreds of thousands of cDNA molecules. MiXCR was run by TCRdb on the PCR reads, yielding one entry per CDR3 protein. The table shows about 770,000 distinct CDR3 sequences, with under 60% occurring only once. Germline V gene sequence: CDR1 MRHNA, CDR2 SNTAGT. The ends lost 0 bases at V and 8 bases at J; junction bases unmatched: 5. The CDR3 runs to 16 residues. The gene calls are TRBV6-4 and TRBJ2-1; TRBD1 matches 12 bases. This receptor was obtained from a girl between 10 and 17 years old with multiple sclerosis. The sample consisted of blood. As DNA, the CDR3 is TGTGCCAGCAGTGACTCTGGGACAGGGGGCTTCGATGAGCAGTTCTTC. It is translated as CASSDSGTGGFDEQFF.